This TCR beta chain was captured in a study of shared clonotypes between healthy human individuals. CDR1 is MRHNA, CDR2 SNTAGT, per germline. J was trimmed by 4 bases and V by 2 bases; bases with no gene match: 5. The CDR3 sequence is 15 residues long. The run depth of the assay was deep. Investigators spread the genomic DNA of each subset evenly over several immunoSEQ plates. Here immunoSEQ multiplex PCR was the method, and the copy in TCRdb shows in-frame clones only, minus some. Among under 600,000 clones listed, roughly 97% were seen once. Comment on this clone: Its antigen is undetermined.

Study-level findings and limits: In general, naive subsets displayed greater estimated richness than memory subsets did. Clonotypes not shared had lower generation probabilities than those common to all four donors.

This TCR came from a woman aged 30 to 39 in good health. The sample consisted of naive CD4+ T cells sorted from blood. Subset of the sample: CD45RA+ positively selected. J is TRBJ2-1 and V is TRBV6-4, with 7 nucleotides matching TRBD2. CDR3 region: CASSDRLAAYNEQFF. The CDR3 DNA is TGTGCCAGCAGTGACCGCCTAGCGGCGTACAATGAGCAGTTCTTC.